The text below deals with one T cell receptor beta chain. This clonotype was counted at least ten times. Its binding antigen is unknown. This may come from a read error, since a much larger clone is one base off. V lost 4 bases and J lost 5 bases; the stretch between them is 13 bases long. From the cysteine through the phenylalanine, the CDR3 covers 14 amino acids. Only the CDR3 portion is preserved as DNA: 42 bases, with reading frame beginning at the first base. Library method: 5' RACE. Sequencing took place on an Illumina HiSeq 2500. A second PCR of roughly 6 to 11 cycles was run with a J-beta primer mix and a sample-barcoded 5' primer. A template-switch 5' adaptor carrying 12 random nucleotides introduced a unique molecular identifier onto each TCR beta cDNA molecule. Each sample yielded at least 2.5 million CDR3-containing paired-end reads. First-strand cDNA synthesis was performed from all RNA using the Mint cDNA synthesis kit, with priming by a TRBC-specific oligonucleotide. Following uracil-DNA glycosylase treatment, a first 18-cycle PCR with universal primers M1SS and BC2_uni_R was performed on all cDNA. As for the authors' bioinformatics: Normalization of each sample was performed by random selection of 1 million high-quality reads, each carrying a distinct molecular identifier. Instead of being binned into consensus sequences, reads with shared molecular identifiers were discarded. MiTCR, with a Q25 quality threshold and the strictest error-elimination algorithm, was used for CDR3 identification, clonotype clustering and error correction. A nonparametric unseen species model with Euler transformation was used to estimate a lower bound on total TCR beta diversity. The raw public data were reprocessed by TCRdb itself: fastp quality trimming at Q25, MiXCR clonotype calling, in-frame beta chains only. Every CDR3 protein is listed once, alongside the most common genes and DNA of its rows. TCRdb's processing, not the study's, gives the V and J calls here. This sample lists about 800,000 distinct CDR3 sequences; 58% were detected once. Over 20% of the sample is held by the ten biggest clonotypes.

This sample is drawn from a study of blood T cells in healthy people across ages (dated by TCRdb to between 2015 and 2016). General notes on the study: In model experiments, roughly one uniquely barcoded TCR beta cDNA molecule per two T cells was captured by template switching. The study measured age-related changes in TCR beta repertoire diversity using deep sequencing normalized with unique cDNA molecular identifiers. The donors were divided into four age groups: young (average approximately 16 years), middle-aged (almost 40), aged (around 67) and long-lived (nearly 85). To avoid experimental bias, donors of different ages were randomly spread across the sequencing lanes. For two donors (one aged 18 to 30 and one aged 80 or older), the study analyzed two additional independent replicas of 1 million unique cDNA reads from the same blood draw.

The full study reports these points: Estimates of total diversity based on one million sequenced T cells were considered lower bounds and underestimates. Since profiling was done on bulk unsorted PBMCs, naive and antigen-experienced compartments could not be conclusively compared. Compared with the aged group, the long-lived group had more naive CD4+ T cells, fewer expanded clones and increased TCR diversity, a pattern suggesting age selection. Donor CMV infection status was unknown, potentially confounding age-related changes in expanded clonotypes. Observed TCR beta diversity per million T cells fell roughly linearly with age, and a significant reduction was already apparent by age about 38. There was a strong correlation between observed TCR beta diversity and the percentage of naive T cells measured by flow cytometry.

Systemically healthy Caucasian individuals from Russia, about 38 in total and aged about 6 to 100 years, were included as donors. Roughly 10 milliliters of peripheral blood were drawn from each donor into EDTA-treated Vacutainer tubes. PBMCs were isolated by Ficoll-Paque density-gradient centrifugation, with at least 6 million obtained per sample. Trizol reagent was used to extract total RNA from the PBMCs, yielding at least 5.5 micrograms per sample. The percentages of naive CD45RAhigh/CD27high T cells were determined by flow cytometry on a PBMC aliquot from every donor. The chain employs TRBV12-3 or TRBV12-4 and TRBJ2-3; the D region may be TRBD1 or TRBD2, each matching 5 bases equally. This clonotype originated in a man younger than 40 in good health. Material: blood. The DNA sequence follows: TGTGCCAGCAGTTGCAGAGGGGCCGGAGATACGCAGTATTTT. Translated, it reads CASSCRGAGDTQYF.